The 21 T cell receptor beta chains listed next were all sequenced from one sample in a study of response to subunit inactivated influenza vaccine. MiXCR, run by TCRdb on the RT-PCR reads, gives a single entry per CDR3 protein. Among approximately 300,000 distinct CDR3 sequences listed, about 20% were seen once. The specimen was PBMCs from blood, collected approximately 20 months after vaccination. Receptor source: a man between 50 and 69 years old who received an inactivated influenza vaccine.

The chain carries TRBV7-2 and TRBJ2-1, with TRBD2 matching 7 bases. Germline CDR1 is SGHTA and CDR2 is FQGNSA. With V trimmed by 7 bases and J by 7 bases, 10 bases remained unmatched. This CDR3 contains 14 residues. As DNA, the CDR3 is TGTGCCAGCAAGGCGCGAGCGGGAATAAATGAGCAGTTCTTC. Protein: CASKARAGINEQFF.

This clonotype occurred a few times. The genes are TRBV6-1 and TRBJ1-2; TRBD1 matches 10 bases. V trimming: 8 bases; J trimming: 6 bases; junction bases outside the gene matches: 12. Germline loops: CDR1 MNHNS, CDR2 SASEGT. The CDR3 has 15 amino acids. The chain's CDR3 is CASSKKGQGIHGYTF. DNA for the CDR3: TGTGCCAGCTCGAAAAAGGGACAGGGGATTCATGGCTACACCTTC.

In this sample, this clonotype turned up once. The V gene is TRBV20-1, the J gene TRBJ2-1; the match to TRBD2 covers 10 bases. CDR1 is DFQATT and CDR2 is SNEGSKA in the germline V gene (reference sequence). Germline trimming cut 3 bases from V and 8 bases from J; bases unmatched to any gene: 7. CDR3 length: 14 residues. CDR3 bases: TGCAGTGCTAGTGGCCTAGCGGGAGATGATGAGCAGTTCTTC. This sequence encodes CSASGLAGDDEQFF.

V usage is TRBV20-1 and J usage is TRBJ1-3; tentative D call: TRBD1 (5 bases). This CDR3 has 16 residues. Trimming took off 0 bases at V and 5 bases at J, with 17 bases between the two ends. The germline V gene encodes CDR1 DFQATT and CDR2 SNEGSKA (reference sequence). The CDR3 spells CSARDFRDSVRNTIYF. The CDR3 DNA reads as TGCAGTGCTAGAGATTTCCGAGACAGCGTCCGAAACACCATATATTTT.

CDR3 loop: CSARDIGGRPLETQYF. The CDR3 DNA reads TGCAGTGCTAGAGATATTGGCGGGAGGCCCCTAGAGACCCAGTACTTC. The rearrangement links TRBV20-1 to TRBJ2-5, with 8 positions matching TRBD2. There are 16 residues in the CDR3. Losses at the gene ends were 0 bases for V and 4 bases for J; bases not matched to a gene: 10. CDR1 and CDR2 from the germline V gene are DFQATT and SNEGSKA (reference sequence).

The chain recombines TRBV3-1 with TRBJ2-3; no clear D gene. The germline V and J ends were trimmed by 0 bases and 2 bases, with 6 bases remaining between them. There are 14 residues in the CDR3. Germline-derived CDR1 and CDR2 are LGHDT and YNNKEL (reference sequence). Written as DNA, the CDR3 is TGTGCCAGCAGCCAAGAGGGATACACAGATACGCAGTATTTT. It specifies CASSQEGYTDTQYF.

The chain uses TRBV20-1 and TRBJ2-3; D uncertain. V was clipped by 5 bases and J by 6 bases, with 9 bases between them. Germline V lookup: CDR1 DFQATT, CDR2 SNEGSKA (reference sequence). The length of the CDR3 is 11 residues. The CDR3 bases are TGCAGTGCTCCTATAGGGGATACGCAGTATTTT. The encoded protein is CSAPIGDTQYF.

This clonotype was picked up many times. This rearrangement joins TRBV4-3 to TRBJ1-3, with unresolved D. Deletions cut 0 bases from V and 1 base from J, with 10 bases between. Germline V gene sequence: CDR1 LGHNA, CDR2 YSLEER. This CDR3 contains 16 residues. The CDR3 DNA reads TGCGCCAGCAGCCAAGATTTCCGGTCTTCTGGAAACACCATATATTTT. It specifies CASSQDFRSSGNTIYF.

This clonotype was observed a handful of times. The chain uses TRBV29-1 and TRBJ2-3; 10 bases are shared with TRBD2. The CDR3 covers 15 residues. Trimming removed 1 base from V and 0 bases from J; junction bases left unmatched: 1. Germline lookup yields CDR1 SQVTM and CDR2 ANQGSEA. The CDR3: CSVEGLAGSTDTQYF. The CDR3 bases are TGCAGCGTTGAAGGACTAGCGGGTAGCACAGATACGCAGTATTTT.

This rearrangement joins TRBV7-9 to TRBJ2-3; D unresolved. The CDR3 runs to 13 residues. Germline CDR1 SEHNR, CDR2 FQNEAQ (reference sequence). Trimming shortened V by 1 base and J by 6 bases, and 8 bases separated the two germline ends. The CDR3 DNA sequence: TGTGCCAGCAGCTTAGGCCCCCAGGATACGCAGTATTTT. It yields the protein CASSLGPQDTQYF.

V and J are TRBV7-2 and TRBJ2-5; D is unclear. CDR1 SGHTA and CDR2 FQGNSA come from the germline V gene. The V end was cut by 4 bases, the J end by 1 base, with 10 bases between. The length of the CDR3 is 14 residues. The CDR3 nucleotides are TGTGCCAGCAGCTCCCGAAGAAGCCAAGAGACCCAGTACTTC. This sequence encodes CASSSRRSQETQYF.

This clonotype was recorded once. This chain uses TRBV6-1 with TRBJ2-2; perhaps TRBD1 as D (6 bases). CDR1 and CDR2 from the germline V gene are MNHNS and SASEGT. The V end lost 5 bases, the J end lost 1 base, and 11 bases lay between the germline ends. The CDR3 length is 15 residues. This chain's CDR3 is CASSRQVMNTGELFF. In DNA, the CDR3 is TGTGCCAGCAGTAGACAGGTTATGAACACCGGGGAGCTGTTTTTT.

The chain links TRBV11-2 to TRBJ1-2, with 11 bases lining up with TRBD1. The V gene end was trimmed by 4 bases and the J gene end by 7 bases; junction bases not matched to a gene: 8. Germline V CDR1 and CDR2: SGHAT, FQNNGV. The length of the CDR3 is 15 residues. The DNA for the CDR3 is TGTGCCAGCAGCTCCTTGGACAGGGGGCTGGGTGGCTACACCTTC. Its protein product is CASSSLDRGLGGYTF.

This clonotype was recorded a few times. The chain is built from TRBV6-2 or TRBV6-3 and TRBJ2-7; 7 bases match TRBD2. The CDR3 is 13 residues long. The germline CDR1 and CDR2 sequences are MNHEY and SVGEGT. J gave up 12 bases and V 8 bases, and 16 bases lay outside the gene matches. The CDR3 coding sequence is TGTGCCAGCCAAGAGAGCGGGACCTCCCCAAGGTACTTC. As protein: CASQESGTSPRYF.

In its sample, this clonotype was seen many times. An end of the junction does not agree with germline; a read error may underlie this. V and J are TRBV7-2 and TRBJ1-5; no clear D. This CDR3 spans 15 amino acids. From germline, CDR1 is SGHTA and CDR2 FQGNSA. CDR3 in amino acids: CASSLAGNGVQRQHF. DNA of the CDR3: TGTGCCAGCAGCTTAGCGGGGAATGGTGTTCAGCGCCAGCATTTT.

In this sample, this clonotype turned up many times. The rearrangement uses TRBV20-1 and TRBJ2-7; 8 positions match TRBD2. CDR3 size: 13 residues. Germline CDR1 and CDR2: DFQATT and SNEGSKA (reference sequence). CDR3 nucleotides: TGCGGCTCCTGGGTAGCGGGATCCTACGAGCAGTACTTC. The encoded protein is CGSWVAGSYEQYF.

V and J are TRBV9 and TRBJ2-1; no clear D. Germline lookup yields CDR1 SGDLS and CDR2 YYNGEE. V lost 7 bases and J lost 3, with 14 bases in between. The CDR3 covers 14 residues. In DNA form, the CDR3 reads TGTGCCAGCGGGCCAACACGTCTCTACAATGAGCAGTTCTTC. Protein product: CASGPTRLYNEQFF.

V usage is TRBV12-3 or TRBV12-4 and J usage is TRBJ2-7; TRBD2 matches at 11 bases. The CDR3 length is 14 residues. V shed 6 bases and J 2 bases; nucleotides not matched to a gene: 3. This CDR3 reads CASRLAGETYEQYF. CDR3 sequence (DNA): TGTGCCAGCAGACTAGCGGGGGAAACCTACGAGCAGTACTTC.

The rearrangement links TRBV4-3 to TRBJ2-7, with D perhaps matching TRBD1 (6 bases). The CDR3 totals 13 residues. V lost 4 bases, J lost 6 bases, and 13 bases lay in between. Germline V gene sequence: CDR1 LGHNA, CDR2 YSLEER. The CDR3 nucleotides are TGCGCCAGCAGCCGTACACAGGGATCCGAGCAGTACTTC. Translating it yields CASSRTQGSEQYF.

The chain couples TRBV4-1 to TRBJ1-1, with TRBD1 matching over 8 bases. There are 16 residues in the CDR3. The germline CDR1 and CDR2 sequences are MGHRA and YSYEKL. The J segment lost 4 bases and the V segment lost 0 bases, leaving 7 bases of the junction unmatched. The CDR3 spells CASSQDFRGRGTEAFF. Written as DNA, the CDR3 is TGCGCCAGCAGCCAAGATTTCAGGGGGCGAGGCACTGAAGCTTTCTTT.

This CDR3 reads CASSRSGGAFYEQFF. CDR3 in DNA: TGTGCCAGCAGCCGGAGCGGGGGGGCTTTCTATGAGCAGTTCTTC. The chain links TRBV7-2 to TRBJ2-1; 10 nucleotides align to TRBD2. The trim removed 5 bases at V and 8 bases at J, leaving 9 bases unmatched. The CDR3 length is 15 residues. Germline values: CDR1 SGHTA, CDR2 FQGNSA.